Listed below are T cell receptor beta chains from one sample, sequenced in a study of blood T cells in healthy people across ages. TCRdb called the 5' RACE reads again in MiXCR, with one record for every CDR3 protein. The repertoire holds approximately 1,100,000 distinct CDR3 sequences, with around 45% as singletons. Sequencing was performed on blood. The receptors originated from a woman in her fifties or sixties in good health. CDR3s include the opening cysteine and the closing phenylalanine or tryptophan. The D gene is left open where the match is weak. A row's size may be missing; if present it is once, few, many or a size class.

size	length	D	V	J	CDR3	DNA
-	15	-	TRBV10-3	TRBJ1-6	CAISELGRGNSPLHF	TGTGCCATCAGTGAGTTGGGCAGGGGAAATTCACCCCTCCACTTT
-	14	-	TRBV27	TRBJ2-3	CASQFSGAGYTQYF	TGTGCCAGCCAGTTCTCGGGGGCTGGTTATACGCAGTATTTT
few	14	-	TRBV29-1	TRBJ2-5	CSVDLAISQETQYF	TGCAGCGTTGATTTGGCCATCAGCCAAGAGACCCAGTACTTC
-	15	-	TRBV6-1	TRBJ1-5	CASSRRDISNQPQHF	TGTGCCAGCAGTCGTCGGGACATAAGCAATCAGCCCCAGCATTTT
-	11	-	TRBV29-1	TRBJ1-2	CSVDGVYGYTF	TGCAGCGTTGATGGTGTCTATGGCTACACCTTC
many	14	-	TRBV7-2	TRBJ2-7	CASSLNPGSYEQYF	TGTGCCAGCAGCTTAAATCCAGGCTCCTACGAGCAGTACTTC
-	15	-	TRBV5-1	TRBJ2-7	CASSLASSELYEQYF	TGCGCCAGCAGCTTGGCCAGCTCCGAGCTCTACGAGCAGTACTTC
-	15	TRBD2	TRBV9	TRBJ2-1	CASSDPTSGRNEQFF	TGTGCCAGCAGCGACCCGACTAGCGGGAGGAATGAGCAGTTCTTC
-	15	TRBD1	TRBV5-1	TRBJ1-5	CASSLGQGRDQPQHF	TGCGCCAGCAGCTTGGGACAGGGGAGGGATCAGCCCCAGCATTTT
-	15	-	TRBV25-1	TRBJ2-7	CASSVSGTPYNEQYF	TGTGCCAGCAGTGTAAGCGGGACACCATACAATGAGCAGTACTTC
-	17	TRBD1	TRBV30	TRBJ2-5	CAWSPAGTGYTLETQYF	TGTGCCTGGAGTCCCGCCGGGACAGGGTATACCCTGGAGACCCAGTACTTC
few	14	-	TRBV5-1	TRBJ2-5	CASSFSGDQETQYF	TGCGCCAGCAGCTTTTCGGGCGATCAAGAGACCCAGTACTTC
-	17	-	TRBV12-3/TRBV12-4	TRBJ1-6	CASSLALGSSYNSPLHF	TGTGCCAGCAGCTTAGCGCTGGGGAGCTCCTATAATTCACCCCTCCACTTT
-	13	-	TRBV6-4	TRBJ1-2	CASSDWDGYGYTF	TGTGCCAGCAGTGACTGGGACGGCTATGGCTACACCTTC
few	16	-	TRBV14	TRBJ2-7	CASSQENTGITYEQYF	TGTGCCAGCAGCCAAGAAAATACCGGAATCACCTACGAGCAGTACTTC
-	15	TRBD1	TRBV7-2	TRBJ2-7	CASSSYTSGGNEQYF	TGTGCCAGCAGCAGCTACACATCAGGGGGCAACGAGCAGTACTTC
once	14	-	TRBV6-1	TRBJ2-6	CATTGSSGANVLTF	TGTGCCACCACGGGGAGCTCTGGGGCCAACGTCCTGACTTTC
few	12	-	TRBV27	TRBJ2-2	CASRLGPGELFF	TGTGCCAGCAGACTCGGGCCCGGGGAGCTGTTTTTT
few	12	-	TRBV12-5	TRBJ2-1	CASGLGPGEQFF	TGTGCTAGTGGTTTGGGACCCGGCGAGCAGTTCTTC
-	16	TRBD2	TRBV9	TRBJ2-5	CASSVVAGPGGETQYF	TGTGCCAGCAGCGTAGTTGCGGGACCGGGAGGAGAGACCCAGTACTTC
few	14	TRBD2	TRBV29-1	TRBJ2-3	CSVPLAGTTDTQYF	TGCAGCGTTCCATTAGCGGGCACCACAGATACGCAGTATTTT
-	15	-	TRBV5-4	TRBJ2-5	CASSLGTEKGETQYF	TGTGCCAGCAGCTTGGGGACCGAAAAGGGAGAGACCCAGTACTTC
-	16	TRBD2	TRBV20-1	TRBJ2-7	CSAPSTLLAGHYEQYF	TGCAGTGCTCCAAGCACCCTACTAGCGGGACACTACGAGCAGTACTTC
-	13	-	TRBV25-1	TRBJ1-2	CASSVSGLYGYTF	TGTGCCAGCAGTGTATCCGGGCTCTATGGCTACACCTTC
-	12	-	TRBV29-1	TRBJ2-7	CSVEVAGLEQYF	TGCAGCGTTGAAGTGGCAGGGCTCGAGCAGTACTTC
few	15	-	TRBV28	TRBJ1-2	CASQPDRDLDYGYTF	TGTGCCAGCCAGCCCGACCGGGACCTGGACTATGGCTACACCTTC
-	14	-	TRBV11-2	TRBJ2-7	CASSLEVSSYEQYF	TGTGCCAGCAGCTTAGAAGTTTCCTCCTACGAGCAGTACTTC
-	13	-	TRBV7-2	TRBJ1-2	CASSLVWGAGYTF	TGTGCCAGCAGCTTAGTTTGGGGGGCGGGCTACACCTTC
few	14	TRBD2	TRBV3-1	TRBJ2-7	CASSLGLAASQWYF	TGTGCCAGCAGCCTAGGACTAGCCGCCTCGCAGTGGTACTTC
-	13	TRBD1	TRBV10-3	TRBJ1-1	CAISEKTGIEAFF	TGTGCCATCAGTGAGAAGACAGGGATTGAAGCTTTCTTT
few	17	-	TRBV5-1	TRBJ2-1	CASSSPPGAGAYNEQFF	TGCGCCAGCAGCTCCCCCCCGGGGGCGGGGGCCTACAATGAGCAGTTCTTC
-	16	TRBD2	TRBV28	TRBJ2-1	CASRPSGRAAYNEQFF	TGTGCCAGCAGACCTAGCGGGAGGGCCGCCTACAATGAGCAGTTCTTC
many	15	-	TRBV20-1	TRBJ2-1	CSARDQAGSYNEQFF	TGCAGTGCTAGAGATCAGGCGGGGTCCTACAATGAGCAGTTCTTC
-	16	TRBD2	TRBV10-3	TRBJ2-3	CAISESNRRERDTQYF	TGTGCCATCAGTGAGTCGAACAGGCGGGAGAGAGATACGCAGTATTTT
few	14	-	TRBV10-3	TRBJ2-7	CAISEAGVTYEQYF	TGTGCCATCAGTGAGGCAGGGGTGACCTACGAGCAGTACTTC
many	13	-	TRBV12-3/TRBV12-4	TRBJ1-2	CASSLGQGNGYTF	TGTGCCAGCAGTTTAGGTCAGGGGAATGGCTACACCTTC
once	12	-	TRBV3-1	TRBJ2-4	CASSQGTYGQYF	TGTGCCAGCAGCCAAGGCACCTACGGGCAGTACTTC
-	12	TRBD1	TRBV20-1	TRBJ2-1	CSARGDRDEQFF	TGCAGTGCTAGAGGGGACAGGGACGAGCAGTTCTTC
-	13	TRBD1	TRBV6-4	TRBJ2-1	CASSQGARNEQFF	TGTGCCAGCAGTCAGGGGGCGCGGAATGAGCAGTTCTTC
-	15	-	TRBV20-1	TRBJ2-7	CSAYIAVSSYNEQYF	TGCAGTGCTTATATAGCGGTGAGCTCCTACAATGAGCAGTACTTC
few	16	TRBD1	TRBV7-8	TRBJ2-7	CASSLVGAGGSYEQYF	TGTGCCAGCAGCTTAGTGGGGGCAGGGGGCAGCTACGAGCAGTACTTC
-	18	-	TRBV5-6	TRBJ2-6	CASSPYVTRSPGANVLTF	TGTGCCAGCAGCCCATACGTAACTAGGTCTCCTGGGGCCAACGTCCTGACTTTC
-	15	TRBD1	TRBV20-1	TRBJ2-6	CSARDTGAGANVLTF	TGCAGTGCTAGAGATACAGGGGCTGGGGCCAACGTCCTGACTTTC
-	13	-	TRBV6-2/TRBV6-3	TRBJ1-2	CASSRRETEGYTF	TGTGCCAGCAGCCGGCGAGAGACAGAGGGCTACACCTTC
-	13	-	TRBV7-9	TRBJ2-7	CASSINGRYEQYF	TGTGCCAGCAGCATCAACGGACGTTACGAGCAGTACTTC
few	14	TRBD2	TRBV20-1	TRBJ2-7	CSALQAGSSYEQYF	TGCAGTGCTCTTCAAGCGGGATCTTCCTACGAGCAGTACTTC
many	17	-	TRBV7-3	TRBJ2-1	CASSLGFPTSSYNEQFF	TGTGCCAGCAGCTTAGGGTTTCCCACGAGCTCCTACAATGAGCAGTTCTTC
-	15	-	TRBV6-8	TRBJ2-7	CASSYPGIIIYEQYF	TGTGCCAGCAGTTACCCAGGGATTATTATCTACGAGCAGTACTTC
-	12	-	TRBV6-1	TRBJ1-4	CASSEWEGKLFF	TGTGCCAGCAGTGAATGGGAGGGAAAACTGTTTTTT
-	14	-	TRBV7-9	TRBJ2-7	CASSLSSLSHEQYF	TGTGCCAGCAGCTTAAGTTCGCTAAGCCACGAGCAGTACTTC
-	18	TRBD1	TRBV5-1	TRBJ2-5	CASSPNPPGQGVQETQYF	TGCGCCAGCAGCCCCAACCCACCGGGACAGGGGGTCCAAGAGACCCAGTACTTC
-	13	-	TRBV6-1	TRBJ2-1	CASRLQGPNEQFF	TGTGCCAGCAGGCTACAGGGCCCCAATGAGCAGTTCTTC
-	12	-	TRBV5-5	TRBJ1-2	CASSYGQLGYTF	TGTGCCAGCAGCTATGGACAGCTGGGCTACACCTTC
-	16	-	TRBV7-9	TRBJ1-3	CASSRQTDRSGNTIYF	TGTGCCAGCAGCCGCCAGACAGACCGCTCTGGAAACACCATATATTTT
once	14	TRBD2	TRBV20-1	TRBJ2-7	CSARERGGYNEQYF	TGCAGTGCTAGGGAGCGGGGGGGATACAATGAGCAGTACTTC
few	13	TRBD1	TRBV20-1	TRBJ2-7	CSASQGAGYEQYF	TGCAGTGCTAGTCAGGGGGCAGGTTACGAGCAGTACTTC
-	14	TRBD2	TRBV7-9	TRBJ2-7	CASSSLGGSEEQYF	TGTGCCAGCAGCTCCCTGGGGGGGTCGGAGGAGCAGTACTTC
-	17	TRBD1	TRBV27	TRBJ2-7	CASSLKVPGTGRYEQYF	TGTGCCAGCAGTTTAAAGGTACCCGGGACAGGGCGGTACGAGCAGTACTTC
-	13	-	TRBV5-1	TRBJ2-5	CAGARDPQETQYF	TGCGCCGGAGCCCGGGACCCGCAAGAGACCCAGTACTTC
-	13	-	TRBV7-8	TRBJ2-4	CASSAYLGQAQYF	TGTGCCAGCAGCGCCTACCTGGGCCAGGCGCAGTACTTC